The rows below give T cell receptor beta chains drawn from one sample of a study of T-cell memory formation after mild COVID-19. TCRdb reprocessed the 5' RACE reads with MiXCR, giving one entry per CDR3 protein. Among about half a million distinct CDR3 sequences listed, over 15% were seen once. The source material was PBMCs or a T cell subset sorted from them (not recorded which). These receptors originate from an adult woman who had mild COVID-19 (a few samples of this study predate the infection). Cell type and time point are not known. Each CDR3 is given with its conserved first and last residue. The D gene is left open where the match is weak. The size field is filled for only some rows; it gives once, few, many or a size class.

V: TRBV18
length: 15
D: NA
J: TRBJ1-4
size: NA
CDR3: CASLASNATNEKLFF
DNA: TGTGCCAGCTTAGCTTCCAATGCAACTAATGAAAAACTGTTTTTT

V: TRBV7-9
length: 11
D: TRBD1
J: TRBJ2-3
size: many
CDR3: CASSLSGGLDF
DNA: TGTGCCAGCAGCTTATCAGGGGGCCTGGATTTT

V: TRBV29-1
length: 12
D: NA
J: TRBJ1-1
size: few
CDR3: CSVEDQNSAWVF
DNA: TGCAGCGTTGAAGATCAAAACTCCGCGTGGGTCTTT

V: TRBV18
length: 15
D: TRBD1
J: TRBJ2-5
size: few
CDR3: CASSPQTGGTETQYF
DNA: TGTGCCAGCTCACCACAGACAGGGGGGACGGAGACCCAGTACTTC

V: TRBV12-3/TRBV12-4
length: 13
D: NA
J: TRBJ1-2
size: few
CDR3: CASSGPDLYGYTF
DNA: TGTGCCAGCAGTGGCCCGGACCTATATGGCTACACCTTC

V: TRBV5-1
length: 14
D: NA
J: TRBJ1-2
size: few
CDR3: CASSLATGLYGYTF
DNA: TGCGCCAGCAGCTTGGCAACAGGGCTTTATGGCTACACCTTC

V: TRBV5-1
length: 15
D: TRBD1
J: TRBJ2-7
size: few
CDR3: CASSSGTGSYYEQYF
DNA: TGCGCCAGCAGCAGCGGGACAGGGAGTTACTACGAGCAGTACTTC

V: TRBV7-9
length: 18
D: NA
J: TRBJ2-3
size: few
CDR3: CASSFPWGLNIVLDTQYF
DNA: TGTGCCAGCAGCTTTCCCTGGGGGCTCAACATCGTCTTAGATACGCAGTATTTT

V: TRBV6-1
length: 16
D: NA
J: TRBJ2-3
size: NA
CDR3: CASSENGLGSRDTQYF
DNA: TGTGCCAGCAGTGAAAACGGTTTAGGCTCCAGGGATACGCAGTATTTT

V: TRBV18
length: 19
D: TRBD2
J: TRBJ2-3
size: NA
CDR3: CASSPSAGLAGEGTDTQYF
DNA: TGTGCCAGCTCACCATCTGCAGGACTAGCGGGAGAAGGCACAGATACGCAGTATTTT

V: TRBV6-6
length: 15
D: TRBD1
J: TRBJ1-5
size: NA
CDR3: CASSPWDSQRWPQHF
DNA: TGTGCCAGCAGCCCTTGGGACAGCCAACGTTGGCCCCAGCATTTT

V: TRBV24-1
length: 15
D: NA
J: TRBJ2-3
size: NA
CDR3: CATSDPGTPKATQYF
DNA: TGTGCCACCAGTGACCCCGGGACTCCTAAGGCTACGCAGTATTTT

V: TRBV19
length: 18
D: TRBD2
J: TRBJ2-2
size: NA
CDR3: CASSPRTPPAGGPGELFF
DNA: TGTGCCAGTAGTCCTCGAACCCCGCCAGCGGGAGGGCCAGGGGAGCTGTTTTTT

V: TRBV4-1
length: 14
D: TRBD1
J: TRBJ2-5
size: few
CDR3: CASSPRQGGETQYF
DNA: TGCGCCAGCAGCCCCAGACAGGGTGGGGAGACCCAGTACTTC

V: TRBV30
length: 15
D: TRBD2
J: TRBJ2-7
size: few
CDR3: CAWSALAGARYEQYF
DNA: TGTGCCTGGAGTGCTCTGGCGGGAGCTCGCTACGAGCAGTACTTC

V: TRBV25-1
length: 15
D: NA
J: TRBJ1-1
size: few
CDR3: CASSDGLTRNTEAFF
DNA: TGTGCCAGCAGTGATGGATTGACCAGGAACACTGAAGCTTTCTTT

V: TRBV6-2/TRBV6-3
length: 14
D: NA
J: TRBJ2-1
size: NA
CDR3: CASSYGLAGNEQFF
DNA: TGTGCCAGCAGTTACGGGTTAGCTGGGAATGAGCAGTTCTTC